The entry that follows covers one T cell receptor beta chain sequence. Generated by immunoSEQ multiplex PCR, the TCRdb table keeps only in-frame clones and is missing some. The sample consists of hundreds of thousands of clones, 80% to 90% of them appearing once. Treatment denoted: around 19 received Ad26.COV2.S at low or high dose, single or two shots; several received placebo; per-sample allocation not given. It was on day 63 after the first vaccine or placebo injection that samples were taken. The sample is drawn from a study of Ad26.COV2.S vaccination and SARS-CoV-2 variants. The CDR3 loop spans 13 amino acids. The germline V gene encodes CDR1 SGDLS and CDR2 YYNGEE. V lost 2 bases and J lost 10, with 13 bases in between.

The sequence derives from a person aged 18 to 59 who received the Ad26.COV2.S COVID-19 vaccine or a placebo. V gene TRBV9 combines with J gene TRBJ2-1; D is perhaps TRBD1 (6 bases). The specimen comprised peripheral blood, sampled in a trial of Ad26.COV2.S vaccine versus placebo. The CDR3 loop is CASSVMDGTEQFF. CDR3 nucleotide sequence: TGTGCCAGCAGCGTTATGGACGGGACAGAGCAGTTCTTC.